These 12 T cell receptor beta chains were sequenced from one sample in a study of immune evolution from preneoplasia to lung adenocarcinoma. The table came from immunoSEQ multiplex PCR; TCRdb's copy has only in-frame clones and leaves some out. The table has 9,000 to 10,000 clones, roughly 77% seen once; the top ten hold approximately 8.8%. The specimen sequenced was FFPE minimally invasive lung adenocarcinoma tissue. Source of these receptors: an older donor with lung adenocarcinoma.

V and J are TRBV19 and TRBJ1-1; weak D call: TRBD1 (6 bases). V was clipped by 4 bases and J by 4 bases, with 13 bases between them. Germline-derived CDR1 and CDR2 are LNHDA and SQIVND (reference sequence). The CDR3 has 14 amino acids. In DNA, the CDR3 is TGTGCCAGTAGTAAGGCCGTAGGGGGCACTGAAGCTTTCTTT. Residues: CASSKAVGGTEAFF.

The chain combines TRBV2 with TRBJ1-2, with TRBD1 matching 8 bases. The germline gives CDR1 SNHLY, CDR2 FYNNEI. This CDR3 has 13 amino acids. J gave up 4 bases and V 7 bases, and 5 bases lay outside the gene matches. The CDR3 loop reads CASTTGGGYGYTF. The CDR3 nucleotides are TGTGCCAGCACAACAGGGGGAGGCTATGGCTACACCTTC.

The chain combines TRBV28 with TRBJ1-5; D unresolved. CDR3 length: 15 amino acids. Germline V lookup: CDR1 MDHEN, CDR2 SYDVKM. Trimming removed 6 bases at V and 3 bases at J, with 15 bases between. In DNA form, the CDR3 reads TGTGCCAGCAGGATCAGGAATCAACTCAATCAGCCCCAGCATTTT. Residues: CASRIRNQLNQPQHF.

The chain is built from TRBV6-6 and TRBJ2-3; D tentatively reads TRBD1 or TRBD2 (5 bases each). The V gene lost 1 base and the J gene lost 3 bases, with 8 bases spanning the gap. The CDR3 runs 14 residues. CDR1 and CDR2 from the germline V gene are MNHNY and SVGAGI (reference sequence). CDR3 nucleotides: TGTGCCAGCAGTTACTTGGGACCTACAGATACGCAGTATTTT. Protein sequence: CASSYLGPTDTQYF.

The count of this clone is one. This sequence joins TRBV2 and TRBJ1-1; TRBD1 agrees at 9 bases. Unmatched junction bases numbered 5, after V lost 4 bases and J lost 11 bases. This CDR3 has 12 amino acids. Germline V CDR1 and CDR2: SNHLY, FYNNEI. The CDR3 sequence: CASSVVDRGAFF. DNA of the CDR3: TGTGCCAGCAGTGTGGTCGACAGGGGGGCTTTCTTT.

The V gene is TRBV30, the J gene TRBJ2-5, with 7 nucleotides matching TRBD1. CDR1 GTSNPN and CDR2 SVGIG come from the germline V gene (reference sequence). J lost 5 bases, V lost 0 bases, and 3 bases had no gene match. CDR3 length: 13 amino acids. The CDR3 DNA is TGTGCCTGGAGTGTTAGGGGGCTGGAGACCCAGTACTTC. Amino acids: CAWSVRGLETQYF.

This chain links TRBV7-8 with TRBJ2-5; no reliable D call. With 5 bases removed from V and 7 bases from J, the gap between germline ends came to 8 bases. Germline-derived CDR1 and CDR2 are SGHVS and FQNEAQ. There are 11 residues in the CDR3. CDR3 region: CASSPDGTQYF. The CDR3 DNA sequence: TGTGCCAGCAGCCCTGATGGGACCCAGTACTTC.

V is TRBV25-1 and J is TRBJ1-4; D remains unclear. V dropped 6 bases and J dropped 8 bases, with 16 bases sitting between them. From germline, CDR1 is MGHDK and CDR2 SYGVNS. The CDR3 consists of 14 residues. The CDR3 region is CASSQGGRSEKLFF. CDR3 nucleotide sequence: TGTGCCAGCAGCCAAGGAGGGCGCAGCGAAAAACTGTTTTTT. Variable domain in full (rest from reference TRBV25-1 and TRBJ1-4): EADIYQTPRYLVIGTGKKITLECSQTMGHDKMYWYQQDPGMELHLIHYSYGVNSTEKGDLSSESTVSRIRTEHFPLTLESARPSHTSQYLCASSQGGRSEKLFFGSGTQLSVL.

Here the CDR3 DNA reads TGTGCCTGGAGTTCGGGACTAGCGGGAGGGCCCGTGAGCACAGATACGCAGTATTTT. This translates into CAWSSGLAGGPVSTDTQYF. This chain connects TRBV30 to TRBJ2-3; 16 nucleotides agree with TRBD2. CDR3 length: 19 amino acids. V lost 2 bases and J lost 0; bases outside the gene matches: 8. CDR1 is GTSNPN and CDR2 is SVGIG in the germline V gene (reference sequence). The variable domain in full, completed from reference TRBV30 and TRBJ2-3, reads SQTIHQWPATLVQPVGSPLSLECTVEGTSNPNLYWYRQAAGRGLQLLFYSVGIGQISSEVPQNLSASRPQDRQFILSSKKLLLSDSGFYLCAWSSGLAGGPVSTDTQYFGPGTRLTVL.

The DNA of the CDR3 is TGTGCCAGCAGTCTCCCCGGGCCCCAGCATTTT. Protein sequence: CASSLPGPQHF. The chain is built from TRBV28 and TRBJ1-5; D gene unclear. The CDR3 loop spans 11 amino acids. Germline V gene data show CDR1 as MDHEN and CDR2 as SYDVKM. V shed 5 bases and J shed 9 bases, with 8 bases lying between them.

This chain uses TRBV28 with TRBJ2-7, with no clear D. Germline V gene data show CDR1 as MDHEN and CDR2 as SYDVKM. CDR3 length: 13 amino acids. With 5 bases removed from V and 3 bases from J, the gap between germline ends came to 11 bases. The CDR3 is CASSTLVFYEQYF. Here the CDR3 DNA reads TGTGCCAGCAGTACCCTGGTATTCTACGAGCAGTACTTC. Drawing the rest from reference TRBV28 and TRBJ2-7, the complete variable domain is DVKVTQSSRYLVKRTGEKVFLECVQDMDHENMFWYRQDPGLGLRLIYFSYDVKMKEKGDIPEGYSVSREKKERFSLILESASTNQTSMYLCASSTLVFYEQYFGPGTRLTVT.

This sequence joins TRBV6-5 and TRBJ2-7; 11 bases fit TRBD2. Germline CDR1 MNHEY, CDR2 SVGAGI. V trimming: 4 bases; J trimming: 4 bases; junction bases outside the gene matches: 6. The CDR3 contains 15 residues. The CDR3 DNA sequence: TGTGCCAGCAGTTTAACGGGACTAGCGGTTTACGAGCAGTACTTC. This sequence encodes CASSLTGLAVYEQYF.